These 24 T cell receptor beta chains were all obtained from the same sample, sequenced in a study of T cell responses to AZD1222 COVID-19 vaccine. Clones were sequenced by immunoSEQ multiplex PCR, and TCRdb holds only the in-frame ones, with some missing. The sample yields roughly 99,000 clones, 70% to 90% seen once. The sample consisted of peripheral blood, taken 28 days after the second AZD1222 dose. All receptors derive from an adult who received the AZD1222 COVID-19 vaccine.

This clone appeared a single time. The CDR3 DNA follows: TGTGCCAGCAGCTTAATTGGCGGGGGTTATAATTCACCCCTCCACTTT. Translated: CASSLIGGGYNSPLHF. V gene TRBV7-9 combines with J gene TRBJ1-6; D might be TRBD1 (5 bases). The V gene's germline CDR1 is SEHNR and CDR2 FQNEAQ (reference sequence). The CDR3 spans 16 residues. The germline V and J ends were trimmed by 2 bases and 4 bases, with 12 bases remaining between them.

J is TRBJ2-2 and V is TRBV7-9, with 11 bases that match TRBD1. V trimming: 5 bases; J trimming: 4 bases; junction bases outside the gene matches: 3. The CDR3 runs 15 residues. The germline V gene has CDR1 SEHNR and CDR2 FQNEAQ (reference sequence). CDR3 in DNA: TGTGCCAGCAGCGGACAGGGGGCGGTCACCGGGGAGCTGTTTTTT. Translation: CASSGQGAVTGELFF.

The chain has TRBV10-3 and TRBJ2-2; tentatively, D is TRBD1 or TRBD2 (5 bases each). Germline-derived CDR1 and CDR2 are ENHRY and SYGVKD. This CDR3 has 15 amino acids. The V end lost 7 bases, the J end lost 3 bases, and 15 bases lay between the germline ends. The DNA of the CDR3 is TGTGCCATCACTACTAGGGACGGGTACACCGGGGAGCTGTTTTTT. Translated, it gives CAITTRDGYTGELFF.

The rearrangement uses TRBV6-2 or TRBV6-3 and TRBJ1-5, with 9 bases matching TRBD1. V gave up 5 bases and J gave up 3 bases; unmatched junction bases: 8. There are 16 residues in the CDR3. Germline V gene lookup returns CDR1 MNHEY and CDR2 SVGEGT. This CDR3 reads CASSPAGTGYNQPQHF. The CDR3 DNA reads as TGTGCCAGCAGTCCGGCGGGGACAGGGTACAATCAGCCCCAGCATTTT.

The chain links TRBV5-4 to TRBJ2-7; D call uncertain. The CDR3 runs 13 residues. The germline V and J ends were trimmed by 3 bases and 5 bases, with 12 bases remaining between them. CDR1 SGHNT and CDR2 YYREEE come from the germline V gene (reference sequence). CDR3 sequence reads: CASSSRAANEQYF. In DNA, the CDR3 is TGTGCCAGCAGCTCCCGGGCGGCGAACGAGCAGTACTTC.

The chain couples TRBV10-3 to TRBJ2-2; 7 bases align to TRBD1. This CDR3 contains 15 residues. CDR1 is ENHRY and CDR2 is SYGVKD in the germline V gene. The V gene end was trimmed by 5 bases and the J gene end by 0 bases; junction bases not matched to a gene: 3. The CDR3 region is CAISSGTANTGELFF. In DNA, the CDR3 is TGTGCCATCAGTTCCGGGACAGCGAACACCGGGGAGCTGTTTTTT.

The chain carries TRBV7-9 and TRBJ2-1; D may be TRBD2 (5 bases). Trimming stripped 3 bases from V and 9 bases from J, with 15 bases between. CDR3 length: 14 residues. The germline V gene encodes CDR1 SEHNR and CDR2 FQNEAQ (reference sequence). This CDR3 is CASSFVLEGTEQFF. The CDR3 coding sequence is TGTGCCAGCAGCTTCGTACTTGAGGGCACTGAGCAGTTCTTC.

In DNA form, the CDR3 reads TGTGCCAGCAGCGGGGGATTTTCAACTAATGAAAAACTGTTTTTT. Protein: CASSGGFSTNEKLFF. This chain connects TRBV5-6 to TRBJ1-4; perhaps TRBD1 as D (5 bases). Trimming took off 4 bases at V and 0 bases at J, with 10 bases between the two ends. Germline CDR1 reads SGHDT; CDR2 reads YYEEEE. The CDR3 spans 15 residues.

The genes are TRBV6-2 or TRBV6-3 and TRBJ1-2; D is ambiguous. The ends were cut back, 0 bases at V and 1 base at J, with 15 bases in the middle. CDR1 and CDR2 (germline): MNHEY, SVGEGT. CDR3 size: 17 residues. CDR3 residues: CASSYSSGSYDNYGYTF. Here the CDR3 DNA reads TGTGCCAGCAGTTACTCCTCCGGCAGCTATGATAACTATGGCTACACCTTC.

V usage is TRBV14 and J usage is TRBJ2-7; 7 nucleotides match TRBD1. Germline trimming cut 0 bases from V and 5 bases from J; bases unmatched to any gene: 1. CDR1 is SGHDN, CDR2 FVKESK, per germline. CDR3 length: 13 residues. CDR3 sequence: CASSQDRGNEQYF. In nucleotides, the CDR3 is TGTGCCAGCAGCCAAGACAGGGGGAACGAGCAGTACTTC.

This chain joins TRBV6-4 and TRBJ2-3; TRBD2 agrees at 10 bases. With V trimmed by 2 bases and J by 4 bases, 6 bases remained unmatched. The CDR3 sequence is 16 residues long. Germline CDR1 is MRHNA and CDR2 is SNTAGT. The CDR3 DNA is TGTGCCAGCAGTGACCACGAGCGGGGGGGCCCAGATACGCAGTATTTT. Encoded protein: CASSDHERGGPDTQYF.

Written as DNA, the CDR3 is TGCAGCGTTGCTGTGGCATTTGAAGCTTTCTTT. The encoded protein is CSVAVAFEAFF. The J gene is TRBJ1-1, the V gene TRBV29-1; unclear D gene. Germline CDR1 is SQVTM and CDR2 is ANQGSEA. The length of the CDR3 is 11 residues. Trimming took 4 bases from V and 7 from J, leaving 10 bases between them.

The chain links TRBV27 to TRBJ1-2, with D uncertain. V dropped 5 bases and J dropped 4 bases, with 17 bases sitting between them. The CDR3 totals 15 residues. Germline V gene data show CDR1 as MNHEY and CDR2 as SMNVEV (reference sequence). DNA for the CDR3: TGTGCCAGCAGTCCCCAGTTCTCCTTGGGCTATGGCTACACCTTC. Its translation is CASSPQFSLGYGYTF.

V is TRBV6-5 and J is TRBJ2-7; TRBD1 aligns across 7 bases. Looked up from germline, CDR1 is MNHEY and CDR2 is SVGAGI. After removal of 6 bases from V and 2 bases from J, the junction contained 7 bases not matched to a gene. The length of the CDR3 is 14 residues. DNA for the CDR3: TGTGCCAGCAGAGAGATGGACAGGACCTACGAGCAGTACTTC. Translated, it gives CASREMDRTYEQYF.

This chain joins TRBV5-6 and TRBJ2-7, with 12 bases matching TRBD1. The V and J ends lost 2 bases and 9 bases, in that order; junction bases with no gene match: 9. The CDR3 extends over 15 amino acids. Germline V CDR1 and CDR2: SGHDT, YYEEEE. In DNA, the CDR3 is TGTGCCAGCAGCTTTCAGGGACAGGGGGCACACGGGCAGTACTTC. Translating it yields CASSFQGQGAHGQYF.

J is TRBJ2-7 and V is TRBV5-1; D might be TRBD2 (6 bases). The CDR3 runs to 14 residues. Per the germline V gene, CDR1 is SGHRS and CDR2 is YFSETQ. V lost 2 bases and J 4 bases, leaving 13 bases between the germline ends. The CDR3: CASSFRSSEYEQYF. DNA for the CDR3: TGCGCCAGCAGCTTTCGGTCTAGCGAGTACGAGCAGTACTTC.

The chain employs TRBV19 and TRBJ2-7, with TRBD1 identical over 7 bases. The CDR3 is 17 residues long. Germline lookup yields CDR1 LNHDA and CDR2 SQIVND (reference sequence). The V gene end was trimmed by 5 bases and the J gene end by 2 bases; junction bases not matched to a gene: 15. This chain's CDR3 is CASSPSSGTANPYEQYF. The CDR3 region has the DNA TGTGCCAGTAGTCCATCCTCCGGGACAGCTAATCCCTACGAGCAGTACTTC.

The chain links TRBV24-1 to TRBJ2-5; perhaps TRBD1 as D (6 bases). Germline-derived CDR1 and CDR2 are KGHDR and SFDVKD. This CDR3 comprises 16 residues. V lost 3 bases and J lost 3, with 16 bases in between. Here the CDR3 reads CATSDPPGKGEETQYF. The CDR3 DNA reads TGTGCCACCAGTGATCCCCCGGGGAAGGGGGAAGAGACCCAGTACTTC.

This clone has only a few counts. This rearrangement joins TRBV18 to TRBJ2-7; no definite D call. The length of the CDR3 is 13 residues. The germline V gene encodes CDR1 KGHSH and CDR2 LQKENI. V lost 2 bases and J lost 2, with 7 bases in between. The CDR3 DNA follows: TGTGCCAGCTCACCAAGTCAAGCCTACGAGCAGTACTTC. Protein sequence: CASSPSQAYEQYF.

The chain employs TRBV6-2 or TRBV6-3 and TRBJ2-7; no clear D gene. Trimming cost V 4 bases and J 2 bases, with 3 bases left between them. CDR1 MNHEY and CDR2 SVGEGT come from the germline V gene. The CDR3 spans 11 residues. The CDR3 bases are TGTGCCAGCAGTTGGACCTACGAGCAGTACTTC. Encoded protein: CASSWTYEQYF.

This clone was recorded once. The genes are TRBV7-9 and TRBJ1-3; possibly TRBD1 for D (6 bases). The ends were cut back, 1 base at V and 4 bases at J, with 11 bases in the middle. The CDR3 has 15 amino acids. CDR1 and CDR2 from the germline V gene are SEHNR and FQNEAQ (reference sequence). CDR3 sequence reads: CASSLGGGHGNTIYF. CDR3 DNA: TGTGCCAGCAGCTTAGGTGGGGGCCACGGAAACACCATATATTTT.

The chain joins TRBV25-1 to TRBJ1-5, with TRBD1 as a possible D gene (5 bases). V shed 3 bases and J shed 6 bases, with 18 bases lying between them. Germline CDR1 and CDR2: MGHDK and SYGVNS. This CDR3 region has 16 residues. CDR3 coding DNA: TGTGCCAGCAGTGAGTTTTACAGGAACTCTGGTCAGCCCCAGCATTTT. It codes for CASSEFYRNSGQPQHF.

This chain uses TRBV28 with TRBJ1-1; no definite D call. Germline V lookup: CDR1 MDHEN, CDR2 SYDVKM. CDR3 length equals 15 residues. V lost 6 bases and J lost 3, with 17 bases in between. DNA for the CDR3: TGTGCCAGCAGCCCTGTTGCGGGTCTGGACACTGAAGCTTTCTTT. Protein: CASSPVAGLDTEAFF. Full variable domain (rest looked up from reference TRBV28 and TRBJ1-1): DVKVTQSSRYLVKRTGEKVFLECVQDMDHENMFWYRQDPGLGLRLIYFSYDVKMKEKGDIPEGYSVSREKKERFSLILESASTNQTSMYLCASSPVAGLDTEAFFGQGTRLTVV.

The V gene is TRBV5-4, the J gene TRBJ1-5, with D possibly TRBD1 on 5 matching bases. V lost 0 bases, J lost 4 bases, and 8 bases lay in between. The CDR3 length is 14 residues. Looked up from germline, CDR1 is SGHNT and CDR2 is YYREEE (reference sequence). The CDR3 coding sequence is TGTGCCAGCAGCTTGGGAGGGGCGAATCAGCCCCAGCATTTT. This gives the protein CASSLGGANQPQHF.